This T cell receptor (beta chain) was captured by sequencing in a study of cytomegalovirus exposure and HLA in healthy donors (dated by TCRdb to the late 2010s). Regarding the complete study: According to an earlier analysis of 587 of the donors, about 179 million T cells yielded over 90 million unique TCR beta sequences and approximately 280 Gb of sequence data. Roughly 290 gigabases of sequencing data and 70 million to 100 million unique TCR sequences made up an early release that covered 500 to 700 HLA-typed donors. Among the roughly 390 genotyped donors, under 90% belonged to the genetic ancestry cluster associated with self-reported Caucasian donors. The study aimed to test whether signatures of past pathogen exposure could be identified by cataloging public T cell receptors. The T cell repertoires of 700 or so subjects were profiled by immunosequencing and related to cytomegalovirus serostatus. Besides the first cohort of some 670 subjects, a separate validation cohort made up of 90 to 150 different subjects was used. The study combined high-throughput TCR immunosequencing, statistical association of individual TCRs with disease status, and machine learning to predict cytomegalovirus infection status. A later analysis re-analyzed previously published TCR beta repertoires from about 730 donors and added high-resolution HLA genotyping to study TCR occurrence patterns. The later analysis used no new phenotypic data to find candidate immune exposures, relying instead on TCR beta sequences and their occurrence across donors. To decide whether each TCR beta V gene segment behaved as functional or pseudogenic, an earlier analysis of some 600 of the donors relied on high-throughput TCR beta sequencing. Alongside the repertoire data, information on donor age, sex, ethnicity and CMV serostatus was compiled. In a later genetic analysis, genome-wide SNP genotypes for about 55% of the roughly 670 donors were used, and that subset was treated as a discovery cohort. All discovery cohort repertoires had been generated on a single sequencing platform. Both class I and class II loci were covered by HLA typing, at four-digit resolution. Typing coverage varied by locus: about 620-630 donors for A, B, C, DRB1 and DQB1; approximately 520 for DQA1; more than 600 for DPA1; fewer than 480 for DPB1. Five DR-DQ haplotypes were handled as single units for association and clustering because linkage in the cohort was strong. On average, around 200,000 unique TCR beta nucleotide sequences were sequenced per donor among more than 350 genotyped donors of the cohort, with approximately 18% of those sequences being non-productive. What the research found in general, with its limitations: Strong co-occurrence of HLA alleles, especially DR and DQ, made assigning TCR associations to individual alleles difficult. The only immune exposure information available for the cohort was CMV serostatus. A later analysis found that HLA-associated TCR beta chains were more clonally expanded and had lower generation probabilities than equally common non-associated chains. In a later genetic analysis, fewer N-insertions in productive TCRs were reported among donors in an Asian-associated ancestry cluster than the 666-donor mean. A cluster of highly shared sequence variants was judged likely to represent a technical artifact of the sequencing pipeline. Some IMGT-functional V segments, including TRBV6-2 and TRBV6-3, could not be distinguished by the 87-base-pair reads and were therefore excluded. A few of the identified cytomegalovirus-associated TCR beta chains were confirmed in vitro to be specific for cytomegalovirus antigens. In this cohort, only TCR beta chains were sequenced, and detectable features were limited by the absence of alpha or paired-chain data. The authors suggested that the approach could potentially be extended to other disease states and immunological phenotypes. In a later genetic analysis, a missense DCLRE1C variant was associated with V-gene and J-gene trimming of TCR beta chains, and the association was replicated in an independent cohort. The classifier was reported to diagnose cytomegalovirus status with high specificity and sensitivity in both the original cohort and the validation cohort. Presence/absence analyses assumed roughly uniform sequencing depth across donors, an assumption that may not hold. Because HLA typing was unavailable for some donors at each locus, only the typed subset was used in association tests. In an earlier analysis of about 540 of the donors, most TCR beta V segments were observed in productive rearrangements about 90% or about 30% of the time, broadly matching IMGT annotations. A further reported finding was that TCR beta sequences accurately predicted the HLA-A and HLA-B alleles for most subjects in the first cohort. Most TCR sequences were observed very rarely across donors, whereas some public TCRs were present in many individuals. A later analysis found that most CMV-associated TCR beta chains appeared HLA-restricted, with HLA associations seemingly driven largely by CMV exposure. A total of 150 to 200 TCR beta chains were listed by the study as associated with cytomegalovirus. In a later analysis, 16,951 TCR beta sequences were associated with specific HLA alleles at a false discovery rate of 0.05. Because counts were too low, about 17 rarely observed V segments, including chromosome 9 orphons, were excluded from the earlier analysis of about 500 of the donors. Correlated functional status among segregating V segments might reflect linkage disequilibrium, but an unknown experimental factor could not be ruled out. In a later analysis, several top co-occurrence clusters were reported to appear linked to parvovirus B19, influenza, CMV and Epstein-Barr virus. In a later analysis, TCR association rates were found to vary across HLA loci, with the most associated TCRs seen for DRB1 alleles and the fewest for HLA-C alleles.

V gives up 2 bases and J gives up 4 bases, and the segment between their germline ends measures 9 bases. Based on the germline V gene, the CDR1 and CDR2 sequences are MNHEY and SVGAGI. The CDR3, cysteine through phenylalanine, is 15 amino acids long. Only CDR3 DNA is held: 45 bases, read in frame from base 1. This clone was seen a handful of times. Its antigen target is currently unknown. Nothing much larger sits one base from this clone, and base qualities are not available. The method behind the library was the immunoSEQ multiplex PCR assay. For the multiplex PCR, a mixture combining 60 forward primers for TCR Vbeta segments and 13 reverse primers for TCR Jbeta segments was used. Amplification of the CDR3 region of rearranged TCR beta genes was performed with a multiplex PCR assay on genomic DNA. The amplified TCR beta libraries were sequenced on the Illumina HiSeq System as 87-base-pair reads. The authors' pipeline ran thus. Across the 500 to 750 repertoires, a later analysis counted 60 million to 90 million unique TCR beta chains, 9 million to 14 million of which were shared by at least two donors. To remove PCR and sequencing errors, raw reads were error-corrected and collapsed into unique sequences using a nearest-neighbor algorithm that merged closely related sequences. To assign V, D and J gene segments, CDR3 sequences were aligned to IMGT reference sequences. For a sequence to be retained, at least a six-nucleotide match to both a V gene segment and a J gene segment was required. A rearrangement counted as productive if the CDR3 had no stop codons and remained in frame with V and J, and every other rearrangement counted as non-productive. CDR3 was defined by IMGT convention, running from the second conserved V-encoded cysteine to the conserved J-encoded phenylalanine. Sequences without an unambiguous match to a single V gene segment were excluded from the earlier analysis of about 630 of the donors. In an earlier analysis of 587 of the donors, V segments were called functional above 56.7% productive rearrangements and were called segregating when the between-donor standard deviation exceeded 5%. A statistical classification framework was built to diagnose cytomegalovirus status from the catalog of TCR beta chain sequences. V and J gene assignment, in a later analysis, came from comparing TCR nucleotide sequences with IMGT/GENE-DB human TR gene sequences. A later analysis assigned CDR3 sequences and most-parsimonious VDJ recombination scenarios with the TCRdist pipeline. In a later analysis, every TCR beta chain was defined by the combination of its CDR3 amino acid sequence and its V-gene family, and reads without a unique V-gene family were dropped. A later analysis removed over 500 highly shared, low-generation-probability nucleotide sequences to deal with suspected cross-contamination and a sequencing artifact. A later analysis calculated a clonal expansion index for each public chain from normalized within-repertoire ranks of inferred template counts. In a later analysis, generation probabilities were computed with a VDJ recombination model fitted to out-of-frame rearrangements, and the resulting probabilities were checked against IGoR. A later analysis scored TCR-TCR, TCR-HLA and TCR-CMV co-occurrence with hypergeometric tests, applying a repertoire-size bias correction to TCR pairs. To estimate false discovery rates, a later analysis permuted the HLA or CMV assignments 20 times. In a later analysis, co-occurring TCRs were grouped using DBSCAN, with TCRdist sequence similarity added in when clustering inside HLA-allele-positive subsets. Repertoires with fewer than 30,000 or more than 120,000 public chains were left out of co-occurrence clustering, as were about 5 repertoires with anomalous nucleotide sharing. TCRdb carries this immuneACCESS record with in-frame sequences only. Its versions omit some clonotypes, under half of them owing to an unresolved V gene in the studies checked, with the rest unexplained. D and trimming come from the DNA, and the V and J calls and clone size come from that table. The sample table lists over 65,000 clones, approximately 78% of them with a count of one. The top ten clones comprise approximately 9.8% of the sample.

The cohort comprised some 700 healthy bone marrow donors. All cohort members were sampled while nominally healthy, although unrecorded immune exposures were likely present. The donor was CMV seronegative and belonged to the group of 352 seronegative cohort members. Every donor gave a peripheral blood sample, and the peripheral blood mononuclear cells from that sample were used for TCR beta sequencing. The Qiagen DNeasy Blood Extraction Kit was used to extract genomic DNA from the blood cell samples. Sequenced input: PBMCs. This chain joins TRBV6-5 to TRBJ2-6; a tentative D match to TRBD1 spans 6 bases. The clonotype was recovered from a man aged 35 to 55 in good health and CMV-seronegative. The sequence in DNA is TGTGCCAGCAGTTACGACAGGCCCGGGGCCAACGTCCTGACTTTC. The resulting protein is CASSYDRPGANVLTF.